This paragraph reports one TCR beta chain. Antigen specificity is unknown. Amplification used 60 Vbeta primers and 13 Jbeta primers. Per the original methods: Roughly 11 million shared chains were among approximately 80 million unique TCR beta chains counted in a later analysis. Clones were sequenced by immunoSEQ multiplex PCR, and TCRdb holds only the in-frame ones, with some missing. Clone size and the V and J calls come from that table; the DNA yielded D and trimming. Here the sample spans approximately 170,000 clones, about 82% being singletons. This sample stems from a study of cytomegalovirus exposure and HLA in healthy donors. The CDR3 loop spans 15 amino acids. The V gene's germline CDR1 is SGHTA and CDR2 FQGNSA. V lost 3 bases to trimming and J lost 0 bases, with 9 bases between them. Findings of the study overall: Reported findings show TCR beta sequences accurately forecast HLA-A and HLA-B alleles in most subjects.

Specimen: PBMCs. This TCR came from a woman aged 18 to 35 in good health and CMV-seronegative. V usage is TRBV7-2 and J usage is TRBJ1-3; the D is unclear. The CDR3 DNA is TGTGCCAGCAGCTTTACGAGGAACTCTGGAAACACCATATATTTT. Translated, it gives CASSFTRNSGNTIYF.